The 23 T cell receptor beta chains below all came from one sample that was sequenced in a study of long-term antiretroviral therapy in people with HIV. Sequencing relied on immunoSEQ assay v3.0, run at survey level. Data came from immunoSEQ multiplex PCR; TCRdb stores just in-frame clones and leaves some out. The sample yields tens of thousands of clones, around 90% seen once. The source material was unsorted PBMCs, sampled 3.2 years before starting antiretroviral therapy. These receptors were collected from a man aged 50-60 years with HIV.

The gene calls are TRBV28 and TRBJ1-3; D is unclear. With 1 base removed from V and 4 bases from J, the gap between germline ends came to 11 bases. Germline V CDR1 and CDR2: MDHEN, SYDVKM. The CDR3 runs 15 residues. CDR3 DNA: TGTGCCAGCAGTTTATTCGCCCTGCAAGGAAACACCATATATTTT. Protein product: CASSLFALQGNTIYF. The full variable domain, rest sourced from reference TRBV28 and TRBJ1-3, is DVKVTQSSRYLVKRTGEKVFLECVQDMDHENMFWYRQDPGLGLRLIYFSYDVKMKEKGDIPEGYSVSREKKERFSLILESASTNQTSMYLCASSLFALQGNTIYFGEGSWLTVV.

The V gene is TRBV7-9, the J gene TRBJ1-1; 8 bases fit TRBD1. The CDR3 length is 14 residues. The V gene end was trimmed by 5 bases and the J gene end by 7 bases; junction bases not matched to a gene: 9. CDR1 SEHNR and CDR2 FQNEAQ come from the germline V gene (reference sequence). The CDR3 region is CASSRPGGYGEAFF. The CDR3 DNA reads TGTGCCAGCAGCCGCCCAGGGGGCTACGGTGAAGCTTTCTTT.

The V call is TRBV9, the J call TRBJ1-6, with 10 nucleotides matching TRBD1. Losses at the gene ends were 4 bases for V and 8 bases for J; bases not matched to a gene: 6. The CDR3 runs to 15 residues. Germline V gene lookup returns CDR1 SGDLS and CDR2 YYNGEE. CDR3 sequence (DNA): TGTGCCAGCAGCCCGGGGGACAGGGGATATTCACCCCTCCACTTT. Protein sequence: CASSPGDRGYSPLHF.

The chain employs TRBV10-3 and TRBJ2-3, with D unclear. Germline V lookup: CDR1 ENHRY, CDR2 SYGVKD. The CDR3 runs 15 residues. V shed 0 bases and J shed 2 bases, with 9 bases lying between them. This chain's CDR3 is CAISESNWYTDTQYF. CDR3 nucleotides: TGTGCCATCAGTGAGTCGAACTGGTACACAGATACGCAGTATTTT.

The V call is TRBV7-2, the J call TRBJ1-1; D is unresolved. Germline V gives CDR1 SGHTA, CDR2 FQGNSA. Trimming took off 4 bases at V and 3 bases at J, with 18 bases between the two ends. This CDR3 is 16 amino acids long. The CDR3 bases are TGTGCCAGCAGCTCACGGAAAATCAGTTCCCACACTGAAGCTTTCTTT. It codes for CASSSRKISSHTEAFF.

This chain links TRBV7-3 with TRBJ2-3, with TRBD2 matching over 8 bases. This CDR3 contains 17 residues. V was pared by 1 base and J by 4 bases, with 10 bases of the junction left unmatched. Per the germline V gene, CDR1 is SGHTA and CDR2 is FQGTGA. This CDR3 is CASSLSDGGGKADTQYF. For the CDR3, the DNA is TGTGCCAGCAGCTTAAGCGACGGGGGGGGCAAAGCAGATACGCAGTATTTT.

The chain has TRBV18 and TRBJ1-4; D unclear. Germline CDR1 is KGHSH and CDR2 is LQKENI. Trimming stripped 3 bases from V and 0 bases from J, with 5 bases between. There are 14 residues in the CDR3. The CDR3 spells CASSPPSTNEKLFF. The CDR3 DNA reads TGTGCCAGCTCACCGCCCTCAACTAATGAAAAACTGTTTTTT.

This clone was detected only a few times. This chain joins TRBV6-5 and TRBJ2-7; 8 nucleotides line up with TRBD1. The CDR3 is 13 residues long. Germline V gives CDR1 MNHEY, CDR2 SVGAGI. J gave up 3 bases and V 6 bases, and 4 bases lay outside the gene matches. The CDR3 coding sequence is TGTGCCAGCAGACGGGACAGGAACTACGAGCAGTACTTC. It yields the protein CASRRDRNYEQYF.

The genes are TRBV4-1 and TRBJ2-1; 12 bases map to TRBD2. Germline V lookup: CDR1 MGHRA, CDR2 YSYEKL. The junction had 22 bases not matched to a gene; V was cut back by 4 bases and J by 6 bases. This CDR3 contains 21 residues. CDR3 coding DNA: TGCGCCAGCAGCCCTCCATCTCCGGGACTAGCGGGTTATAAGTGGAGCAATGAGCAGTTCTTC. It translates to CASSPPSPGLAGYKWSNEQFF.

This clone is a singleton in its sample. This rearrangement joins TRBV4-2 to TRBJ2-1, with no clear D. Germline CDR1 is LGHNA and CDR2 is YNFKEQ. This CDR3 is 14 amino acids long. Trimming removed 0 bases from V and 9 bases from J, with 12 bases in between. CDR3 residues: CASSQDNGGSEQFF. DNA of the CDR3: TGTGCCAGCAGCCAAGATAACGGCGGAAGTGAGCAGTTCTTC.

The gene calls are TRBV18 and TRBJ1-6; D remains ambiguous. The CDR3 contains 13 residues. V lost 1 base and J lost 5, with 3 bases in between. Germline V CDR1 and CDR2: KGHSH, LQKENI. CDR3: CASSPHHNSPLHF. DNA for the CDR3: TGTGCCAGCTCACCACACCATAATTCACCCCTCCACTTT.

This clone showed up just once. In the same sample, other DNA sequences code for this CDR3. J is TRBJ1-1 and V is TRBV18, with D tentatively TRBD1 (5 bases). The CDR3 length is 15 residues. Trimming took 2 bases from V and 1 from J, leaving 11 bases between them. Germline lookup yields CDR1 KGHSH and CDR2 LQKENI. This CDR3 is CASSPWGKWNTEAFF. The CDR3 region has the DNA TGTGCCAGCTCACCATGGGGGAAGTGGAACACTGAAGCTTTCTTT. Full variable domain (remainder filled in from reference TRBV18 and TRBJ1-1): NAGVMQNPRHLVRRRGQEARLRCSPMKGHSHVYWYRQLPEEGLKFMVYLQKENIIDESGMPKERFSAEFPKEGPSILRIQQVVRGDSAAYFCASSPWGKWNTEAFFGQGTRLTVV.

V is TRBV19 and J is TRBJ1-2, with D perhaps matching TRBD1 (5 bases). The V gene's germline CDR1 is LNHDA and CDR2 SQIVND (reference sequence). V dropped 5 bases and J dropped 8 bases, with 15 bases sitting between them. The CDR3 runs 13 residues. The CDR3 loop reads CASSPLTVYGYTF. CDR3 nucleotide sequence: TGTGCCAGTAGTCCCCTGACAGTGTACGGCTACACCTTC.

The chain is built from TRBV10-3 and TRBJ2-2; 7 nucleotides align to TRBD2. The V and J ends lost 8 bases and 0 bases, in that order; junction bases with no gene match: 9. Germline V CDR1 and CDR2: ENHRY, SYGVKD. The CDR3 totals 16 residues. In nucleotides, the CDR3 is TGTGCCATCGGGCTCCAACTAGCGTCGAACACCGGGGAGCTGTTTTTT. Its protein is CAIGLQLASNTGELFF.

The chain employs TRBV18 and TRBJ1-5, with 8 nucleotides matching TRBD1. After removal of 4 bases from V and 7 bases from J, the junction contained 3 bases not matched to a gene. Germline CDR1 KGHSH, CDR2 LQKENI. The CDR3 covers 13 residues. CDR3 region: CASSLDRDQPQHF. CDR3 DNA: TGTGCCAGCTCACTGGACAGGGACCAGCCCCAGCATTTT.

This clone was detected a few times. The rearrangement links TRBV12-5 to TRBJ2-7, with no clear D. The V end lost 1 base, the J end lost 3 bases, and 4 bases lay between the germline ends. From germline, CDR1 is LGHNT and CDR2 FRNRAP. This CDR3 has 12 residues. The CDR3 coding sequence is TGTGCTAGTGGTTTGGGCAGCTACGAGCAGTACTTC. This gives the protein CASGLGSYEQYF.

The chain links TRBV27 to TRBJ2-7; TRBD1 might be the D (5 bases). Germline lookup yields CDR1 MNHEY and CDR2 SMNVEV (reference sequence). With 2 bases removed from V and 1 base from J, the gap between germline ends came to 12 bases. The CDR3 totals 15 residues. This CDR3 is CASSLQGITSYEQYF. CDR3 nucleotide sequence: TGTGCCAGCAGTTTACAGGGCATTACGTCCTACGAGCAGTACTTC.

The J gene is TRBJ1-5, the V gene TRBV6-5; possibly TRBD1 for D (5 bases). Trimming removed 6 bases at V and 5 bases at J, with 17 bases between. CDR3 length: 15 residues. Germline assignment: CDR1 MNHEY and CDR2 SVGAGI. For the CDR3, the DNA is TGTGCCAGCAGGCCCTCCCGGGGGTTTTATCAGCCCCAGCATTTT. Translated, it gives CASRPSRGFYQPQHF.

The CDR3 region is CASSVTDYQETQYF. CDR3 DNA sequence: TGTGCCAGCAGCGTTACGGACTACCAAGAGACCCAGTACTTC. This chain joins TRBV9 and TRBJ2-5, with D possibly matching TRBD2 (5 bases). The CDR3 sequence is 14 residues long. Per germline, CDR1 SGDLS and CDR2 YYNGEE. The V and J ends lost 2 bases and 0 bases respectively, with 8 bases between them.

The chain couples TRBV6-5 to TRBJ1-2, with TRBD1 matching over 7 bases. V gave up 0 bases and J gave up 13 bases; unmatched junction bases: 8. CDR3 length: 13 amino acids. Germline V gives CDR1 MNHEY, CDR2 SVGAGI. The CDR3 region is CASSYSSQGVFTF. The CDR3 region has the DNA TGTGCCAGCAGTTACTCGAGTCAGGGGGTGTTCACCTTC.

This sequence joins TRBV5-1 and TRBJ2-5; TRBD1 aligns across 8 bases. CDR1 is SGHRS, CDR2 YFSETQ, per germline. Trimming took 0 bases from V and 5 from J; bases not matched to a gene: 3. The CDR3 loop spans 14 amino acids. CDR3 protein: CASSLATGGETQYF. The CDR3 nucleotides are TGCGCCAGCAGCTTGGCTACAGGGGGTGAGACCCAGTACTTC.

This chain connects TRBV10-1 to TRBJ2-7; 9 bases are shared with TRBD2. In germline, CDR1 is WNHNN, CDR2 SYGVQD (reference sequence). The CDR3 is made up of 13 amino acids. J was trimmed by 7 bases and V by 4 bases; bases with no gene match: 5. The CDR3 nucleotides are TGCGCCAGCAGTGCTAGCGGGGTTGGGGAGCAGTACTTC. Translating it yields CASSASGVGEQYF.

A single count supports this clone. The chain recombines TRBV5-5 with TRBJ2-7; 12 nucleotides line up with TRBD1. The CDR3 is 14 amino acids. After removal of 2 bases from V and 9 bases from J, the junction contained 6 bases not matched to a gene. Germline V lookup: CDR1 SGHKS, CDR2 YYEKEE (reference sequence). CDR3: CASSFGTGGTGQYF. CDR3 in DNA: TGTGCCAGCAGCTTCGGGACAGGGGGCACCGGGCAGTACTTC.